Shown below are 24 T cell receptor beta chains from a single sample sequenced in a study of OX40 agonist ivuxolimab in advanced cancers. Only in-frame clones appear in the TCRdb table, and some are missing; sequencing was by immunoSEQ multiplex PCR. The sample includes nearly 60,000 clones, 80% to 90% of them seen just once. Sequenced here: CD4+ or CD8+ T cells sorted from blood, sampled in a trial of the OX40 agonist ivuxolimab. All receptors come from an adult with an advanced solid tumor such as melanoma, head and neck, liver or kidney cancer.

This CDR3 reads CSVEGQTTYTF. CDR3 DNA: TGCAGCGTTGAAGGACAGACGACTTACACCTTC. The chain links TRBV29-1 to TRBJ1-2; tentatively, D is TRBD1 (5 bases). Germline V gives CDR1 SQVTM, CDR2 ANQGSEA. The V gene lost 1 base and the J gene lost 11 bases, with 11 bases spanning the gap. The CDR3 contains 11 residues.

Only a few counts were recorded for this clone. This chain uses TRBV5-6 with TRBJ1-1; D is uncertain. With 5 bases removed from V and 2 bases from J, the gap between germline ends came to 10 bases. Looked up from germline, CDR1 is SGHDT and CDR2 is YYEEEE. The CDR3 loop spans 13 amino acids. As DNA, the CDR3 is TGTGCCAGCAGGGCCAGGACTAACACTGAAGCTTTCTTT. Translation: CASRARTNTEAFF.

This clone was counted a single time. The chain joins TRBV7-2 to TRBJ2-2, with D perhaps given as TRBD1 or TRBD2 (6 bases each). Germline CDR1 and CDR2: SGHTA and FQGNSA. V dropped 0 bases and J dropped 4 bases, with 21 bases sitting between them. This CDR3 comprises 19 residues. The CDR3 coding sequence is TGTGCCAGCAGCTTAGCGCCCGGGGCTTGGGGGGCTGGCACCGGGGAGCTGTTTTTT. Amino acids: CASSLAPGAWGAGTGELFF.

The chain has TRBV2 and TRBJ2-7; D possibly corresponds to TRBD1 (6 bases). The V and J ends lost 3 bases and 4 bases respectively, with 10 bases between them. Germline V gene lookup returns CDR1 SNHLY and CDR2 FYNNEI. The CDR3 is 13 amino acids. CDR3 bases: TGTGCCAGCAGTGAGTCCAGGGGATACGAGCAGTACTTC. This translates into CASSESRGYEQYF.

The CDR3 sequence: CASSLNPLAHEQFF. CDR3 nucleotide sequence: TGTGCCAGCAGCTTAAACCCCCTAGCCCATGAGCAGTTCTTC. This sequence joins TRBV7-3 and TRBJ2-1; a possible D gene is TRBD2 (5 bases). Germline V gives CDR1 SGHTA, CDR2 FQGTGA. V shed 1 base and J shed 8 bases, with 12 bases lying between them. CDR3 length equals 14 residues.

The chain links TRBV10-2 to TRBJ1-2, with D perhaps TRBD1 (5 bases). The V end was cut by 6 bases, the J end by 6 bases, with 20 bases between. The CDR3 totals 15 residues. The germline V gene has CDR1 WSHSY and CDR2 SAAADI. For the CDR3, the DNA is TGCGCCAGCAGCGTAGGGACGTCGGGAATAGATGGCTACACCTTC. It translates to CASSVGTSGIDGYTF.

The chain links TRBV5-1 to TRBJ2-7, with 10 bases identical to TRBD1. This CDR3 comprises 14 residues. CDR1 and CDR2 (germline): SGHRS, YFSETQ. The junction had 3 bases not matched to a gene; V was cut back by 0 bases and J by 6 bases. The CDR3 spells CASSLAGTGVEQYF. The CDR3 nucleotides read TGCGCCAGCAGCTTGGCAGGGACAGGGGTCGAGCAGTACTTC.

This clone is categorized as medium-sized. The chain links TRBV5-1 to TRBJ1-1, with D uncertain. The CDR3 sequence is 14 residues long. V was trimmed by 0 bases and J by 4 bases, leaving 10 bases between them. Germline V gene data show CDR1 as SGHRS and CDR2 as YFSETQ. As DNA, the CDR3 is TGCGCCAGCAGCTTGGCGGGGATCGCCACTGAAGCTTTCTTT. Protein sequence: CASSLAGIATEAFF.

This sequence joins TRBV9 and TRBJ2-7; D remains ambiguous. The V gene lost 4 bases and the J gene lost 5 bases, with 13 bases spanning the gap. Looked up from germline, CDR1 is SGDLS and CDR2 is YYNGEE. The CDR3 covers 13 residues. DNA of the CDR3: TGTGCCAGCAGCCCCCGTATTAGGGACGAGCAGTACTTC. Amino acid sequence: CASSPRIRDEQYF.

The chain recombines TRBV14 with TRBJ2-7, with no clear D. CDR1 and CDR2 (germline): SGHDN, FVKESK. CDR3 length equals 11 residues. Trimming pared 1 base from V and 7 bases from J, leaving 5 bases between. The CDR3 reads CASSQVGEQYF. CDR3 sequence (DNA): TGTGCCAGCAGCCAAGTAGGTGAGCAGTACTTC.

This clone was recorded a few times. The chain carries TRBV7-9 and TRBJ1-5; D remains ambiguous. Germline V gene lookup returns CDR1 SEHNR and CDR2 FQNEAQ (reference sequence). This CDR3 is 14 amino acids long. The V end lost 3 bases, the J end lost 6 bases, and 12 bases lay between the germline ends. This CDR3 is CASSFDGRGQPQHF. CDR3 DNA sequence: TGTGCCAGCAGCTTCGACGGCCGGGGTCAGCCCCAGCATTTT.

The V gene is TRBV28, the J gene TRBJ1-3, with 7 bases identical to TRBD1. Looked up from germline, CDR1 is MDHEN and CDR2 is SYDVKM. J was trimmed by 1 base and V by 3 bases; bases with no gene match: 3. This CDR3 contains 15 residues. The CDR3 nucleotides read TGTGCCAGCAGTTTGAACAGGGGTTCTGGAAACACCATATATTTT. Translating gives CASSLNRGSGNTIYF.

This clone has a handful of counts. The V and J genes are TRBV30 and TRBJ2-3; D is perhaps TRBD2 (6 bases). The CDR3 has 15 amino acids. CDR1 and CDR2 from the germline V gene are GTSNPN and SVGIG (reference sequence). V gave up 4 bases and J gave up 1 base, with 15 bases separating them. The CDR3 sequence: CAWIDKRRGTDTQYF. In DNA, the CDR3 is TGTGCCTGGATCGACAAGCGGAGGGGCACAGATACGCAGTATTTT.

The chain couples TRBV5-1 to TRBJ2-7, with TRBD2 matching 7 bases. This CDR3 contains 15 residues. Germline V gives CDR1 SGHRS, CDR2 YFSETQ. Trimming at V came to 3 bases and at J to 0 bases, leaving 6 bases not matched to a gene. The chain's CDR3 is CASSSSGGPSYEQYF. DNA for the CDR3: TGCGCCAGCAGCTCCTCGGGGGGACCCTCCTACGAGCAGTACTTC.

The chain has TRBV5-1 and TRBJ1-1; TRBD1 agrees at 7 bases. This CDR3 is 13 amino acids long. Germline CDR1 and CDR2: SGHRS and YFSETQ. V lost 7 bases to trimming and J lost 5 bases; unmatched junction nucleotides: 8. As DNA, the CDR3 is TGCGCCAGCCTGGGACAGAGGGGAACTGAAGCTTTCTTT. Translating it yields CASLGQRGTEAFF.

This clone was detected only once. The chain recombines TRBV29-1 with TRBJ1-1; 10 positions agree with TRBD1. V trimming: 5 bases; J trimming: 4 bases; junction bases outside the gene matches: 16. Germline CDR1 and CDR2: SQVTM and ANQGSEA. The CDR3 loop spans 17 amino acids. The CDR3 DNA reads TGCAGCGTTATCCCCTCCCCGACAGGGGGCTTGGGCACTGAAGCTTTCTTT. Amino acids: CSVIPSPTGGLGTEAFF.

The J gene is TRBJ1-1, the V gene TRBV6-4, with D unclear. Germline CDR1 and CDR2: MRHNA and SNTAGT. The CDR3 spans 15 residues. Trimming stripped 5 bases from V and 1 base from J, with 14 bases between. CDR3 sequence: CASSLESTGNTEAFF. The CDR3 nucleotides read TGTGCCAGCAGTCTCGAATCGACGGGGAACACTGAAGCTTTCTTT.

CDR3 nucleotides: TGCGCCAGCAGCTTGGGAAACCCCCAGCCAGGGGCTCGGTCTGAAAAACTGTTTTTT. Translating gives CASSLGNPQPGARSEKLFF. The chain couples TRBV5-1 to TRBJ1-4, with D maybe TRBD1 (6 bases). Germline V gene lookup returns CDR1 SGHRS and CDR2 YFSETQ. The length of the CDR3 is 19 residues. V was clipped by 0 bases and J by 7 bases, with 25 bases between them.

CDR3 sequence: CASRTGTANTGELFF. The CDR3 DNA reads as TGTGCCAGCAGAACCGGGACCGCGAACACCGGGGAGCTGTTTTTT. V and J are TRBV6-6 and TRBJ2-2; D tentatively reads TRBD1 or TRBD2 (5 bases each). This CDR3 is 15 amino acids long. The germline CDR1 and CDR2 sequences are MNHNY and SVGAGI (reference sequence). V was shortened by 6 bases and J by 0 bases, with 11 bases between the two germline ends.

With respect to this clone: One junction end does not reproduce the germline sequence, and a read error may be involved. V gene TRBV27 combines with J gene TRBJ2-4; no definite D call. Germline V gives CDR1 MNHEY, CDR2 SMNVEV (reference sequence). The CDR3 sequence is 11 residues long. CDR3 protein: CASTIGGLLDF. The CDR3 DNA reads as TGTGCCAGCACCATAGGCGGCCTTCTGGACTTC.

The chain links TRBV10-3 to TRBJ2-7, with 9 bases fitting TRBD2. The junction had 6 bases not matched to a gene; V was cut back by 3 bases and J by 0 bases. The CDR3 covers 16 residues. Germline V gene sequence: CDR1 ENHRY, CDR2 SYGVKD. This CDR3 is CAISDLAGGSSYEQYF. The CDR3 DNA reads as TGTGCCATCAGTGATCTTGCGGGAGGGAGCTCCTACGAGCAGTACTTC.

CDR3 loop: CAISESTAQETQYF. The CDR3 nucleotides read TGTGCCATCAGTGAGTCAACTGCTCAAGAGACCCAGTACTTC. V gene TRBV10-3 combines with J gene TRBJ2-5; D call uncertain. The CDR3 loop spans 14 amino acids. CDR1 is ENHRY, CDR2 SYGVKD, per germline. Trimming removed 0 bases from V and 2 bases from J, with 7 bases in between.

V and J are TRBV29-1 and TRBJ2-1, with D perhaps assigned TRBD1 or TRBD2 (6 bases each). Trimming took off 4 bases at V and 10 bases at J, with 17 bases between the two ends. Germline V gene data show CDR1 as SQVTM and CDR2 as ANQGSEA. The CDR3 has 13 amino acids. The CDR3 coding sequence is TGCAGCGTTGGATACAGGGTTGGGGGGGAGCAGTTCTTC. Its protein is CSVGYRVGGEQFF.

The V and J genes are TRBV4-1 and TRBJ2-5, with 7 bases lining up with TRBD2. CDR3 length: 14 residues. Trimming at V came to 1 base and at J to 1 base, leaving 0 bases not matched to a gene. Germline values: CDR1 MGHRA, CDR2 YSYEKL. CDR3 nucleotide sequence: TGCGCCAGCAGCCAAGCGGGGGGCCAAGAGACCCAGTACTTC. It codes for CASSQAGGQETQYF.